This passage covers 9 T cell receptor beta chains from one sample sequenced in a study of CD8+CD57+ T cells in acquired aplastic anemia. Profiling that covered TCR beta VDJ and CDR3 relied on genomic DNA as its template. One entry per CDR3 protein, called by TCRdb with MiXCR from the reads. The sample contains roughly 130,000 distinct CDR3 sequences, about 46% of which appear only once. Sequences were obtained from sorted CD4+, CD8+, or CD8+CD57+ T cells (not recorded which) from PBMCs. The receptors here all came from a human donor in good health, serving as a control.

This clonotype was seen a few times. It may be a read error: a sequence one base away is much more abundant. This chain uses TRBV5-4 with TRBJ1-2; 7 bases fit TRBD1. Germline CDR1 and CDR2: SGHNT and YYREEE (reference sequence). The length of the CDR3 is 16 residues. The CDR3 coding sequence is TGTGCCAGCAGCTCCGAGGACAGGAGGCCGCTATATGGCTACGCCTTC. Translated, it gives CASSSEDRRPLYGYAF.

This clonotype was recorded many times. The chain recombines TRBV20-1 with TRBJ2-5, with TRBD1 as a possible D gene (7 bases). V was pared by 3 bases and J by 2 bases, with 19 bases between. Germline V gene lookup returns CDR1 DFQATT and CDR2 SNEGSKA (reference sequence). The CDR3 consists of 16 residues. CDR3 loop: CSAREGANRLQETQYF. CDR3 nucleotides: TGCAGTGCTAGGGAGGGGGCTAATAGATTGCAAGAGACCCAGTACTTC.

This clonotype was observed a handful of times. The CDR3 sequence is CASSLGSDRSWNSPLHF. The CDR3 bases are TGTGCCAGCAGCTTAGGGTCGGACAGGTCCTGGAATTCACCCCTCCACTTT. The chain is built from TRBV11-2 and TRBJ1-6; 7 positions agree with TRBD1. V shed 1 base and J 7 bases; nucleotides not matched to a gene: 10. The CDR3 extends over 17 amino acids. Germline V gives CDR1 SGHAT, CDR2 FQNNGV.

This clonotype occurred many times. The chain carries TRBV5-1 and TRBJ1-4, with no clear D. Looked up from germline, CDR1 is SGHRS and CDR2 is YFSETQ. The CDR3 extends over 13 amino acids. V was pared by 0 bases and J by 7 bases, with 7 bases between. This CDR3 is CASSLGSGEKLFF. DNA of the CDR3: TGCGCCAGCAGCTTGGGGTCGGGTGAAAAACTGTTTTTT.

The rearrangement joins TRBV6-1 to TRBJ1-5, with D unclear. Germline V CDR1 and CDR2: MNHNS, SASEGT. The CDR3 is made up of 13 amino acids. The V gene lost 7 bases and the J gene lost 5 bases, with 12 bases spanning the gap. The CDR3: CASTGELDQPQHF. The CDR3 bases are TGTGCCAGCACGGGCGAATTGGATCAGCCCCAGCATTTT.

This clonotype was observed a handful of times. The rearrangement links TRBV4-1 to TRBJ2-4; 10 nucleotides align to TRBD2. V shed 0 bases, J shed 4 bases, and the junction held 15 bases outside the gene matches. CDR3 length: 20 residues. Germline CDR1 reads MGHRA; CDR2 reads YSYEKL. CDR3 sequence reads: CASSQDPVVWPTSGKNIQYF. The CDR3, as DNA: TGCGCCAGCAGCCAAGACCCCGTTGTCTGGCCGACTAGCGGGAAAAACATTCAGTACTTC.

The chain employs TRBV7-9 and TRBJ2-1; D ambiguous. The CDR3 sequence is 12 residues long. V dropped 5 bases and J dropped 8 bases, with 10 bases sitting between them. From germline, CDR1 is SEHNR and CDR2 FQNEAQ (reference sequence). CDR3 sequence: CASSLEGHEQFF. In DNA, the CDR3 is TGTGCCAGCAGCCTTGAAGGGCATGAGCAGTTCTTC.

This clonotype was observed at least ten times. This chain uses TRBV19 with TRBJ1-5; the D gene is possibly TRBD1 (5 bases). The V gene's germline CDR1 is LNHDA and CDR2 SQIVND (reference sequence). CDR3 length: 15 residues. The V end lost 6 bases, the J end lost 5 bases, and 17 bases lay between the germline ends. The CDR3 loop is CASSKERGGHQPQHF. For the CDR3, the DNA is TGTGCCAGTAGCAAAGAAAGGGGTGGGCATCAGCCCCAGCATTTT.

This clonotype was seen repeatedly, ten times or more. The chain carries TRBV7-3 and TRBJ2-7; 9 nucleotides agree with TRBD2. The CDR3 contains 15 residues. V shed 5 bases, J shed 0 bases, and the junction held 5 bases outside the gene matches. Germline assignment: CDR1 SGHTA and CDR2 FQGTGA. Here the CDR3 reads CASSQAGGPSYEQYF. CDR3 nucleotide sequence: TGTGCCAGCAGCCAAGCGGGGGGACCCTCCTACGAGCAGTACTTC.